This TCR beta chain stems from a study of human T cells and chemical hapten exposure. Turning to the study itself: Sensitization employed 2% DPC on approximately 2 cm by approximately 2 cm of upper inner arm skin.

The CDR3 is 13 amino acids. CDR1 is MNHEY and CDR2 is SVGEGT in the germline V gene. Trimming took off 0 bases at V and 8 bases at J, with 10 bases between the two ends. Time point defined: patch test 1, 2 weeks after DPC sensitization. Stated treatment: therapeutic diphenylcyclopropenone sensitization with weekly scalp DPC. Participating donors were patients with alopecia, aged 18 to 70 years, considered appropriate candidates for DPC. This clonotype has at least ten counts. In TCRdb, the RACE reads were re-called with MiXCR into one record per CDR3 protein. The sample carries fewer than 500,000 distinct CDR3 sequences, around 5% recorded once.

The sequence derives from a woman in her forties or fifties with alopecia areata. Some clones in this sample may be carry-over from other donors' samples. The sample here was whole blood, taken in connection with sensitization to the hapten diphenylcyclopropenone (DPC). The V and J genes are TRBV6-2 or TRBV6-3 and TRBJ1-2; no firm D call. The CDR3 is CASSYSAGGGYTF. The DNA of the CDR3 is TGTGCCAGCAGTTACTCTGCCGGAGGCGGCTACACCTTC.